Below, one TCR beta chain is given with its context. In the original analysis: Quantification of nucleated cells was approximated via reference gene primer amplification. The protocol was immunoSEQ multiplex PCR, while the TCRdb copy is restricted to in-frame clones and leaves out a portion. V and J calls plus clone size are reproduced from that table; the DNA served to infer D and trimming. The repertoire holds tens of thousands of clones, with more than 75% as singletons. The sample is drawn from a study of blood T cell repertoires in COVID-19. About the research overall: The samples span acute and convalescent COVID-19 from the United States, Italy and Spain.

The CDR3 sequence is 14 residues long. The V segment lost 6 bases and the J segment 3 bases; nucleotides outside the gene matches: 11. Per the germline V gene, CDR1 is SQVTM and CDR2 is ANQGSEA. Seattle participants joined during active infection and were tracked over time. The V call is TRBV29-1, the J call TRBJ2-7; the match to TRBD1 covers 7 bases. This receptor was identified in a woman aged 55 to 70 with COVID-19, enrolled during active disease. The sequencing sample was made of peripheral blood. In DNA, the CDR3 is TGCAGCGTCTCGGTATCGGGACAGAGCTACGAGCAGTACTTC. Protein sequence: CSVSVSGQSYEQYF.